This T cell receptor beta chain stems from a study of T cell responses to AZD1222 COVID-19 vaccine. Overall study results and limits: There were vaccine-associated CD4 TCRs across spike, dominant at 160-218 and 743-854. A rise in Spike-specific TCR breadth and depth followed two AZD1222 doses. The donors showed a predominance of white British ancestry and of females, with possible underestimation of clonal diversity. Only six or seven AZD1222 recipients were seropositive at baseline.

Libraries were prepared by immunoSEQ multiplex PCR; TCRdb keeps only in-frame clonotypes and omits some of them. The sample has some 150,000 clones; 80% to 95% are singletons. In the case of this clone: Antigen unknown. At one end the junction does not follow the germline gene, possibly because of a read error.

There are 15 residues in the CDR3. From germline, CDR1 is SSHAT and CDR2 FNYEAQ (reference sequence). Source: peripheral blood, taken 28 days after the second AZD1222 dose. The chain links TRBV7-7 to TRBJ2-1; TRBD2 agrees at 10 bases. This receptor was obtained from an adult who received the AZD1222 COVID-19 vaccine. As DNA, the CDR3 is TGTGCTAGCAGCTTGGACCTAGCGGGAGTTGGTGAGCAGTTCTTC. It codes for CASSLDLAGVGEQFF.